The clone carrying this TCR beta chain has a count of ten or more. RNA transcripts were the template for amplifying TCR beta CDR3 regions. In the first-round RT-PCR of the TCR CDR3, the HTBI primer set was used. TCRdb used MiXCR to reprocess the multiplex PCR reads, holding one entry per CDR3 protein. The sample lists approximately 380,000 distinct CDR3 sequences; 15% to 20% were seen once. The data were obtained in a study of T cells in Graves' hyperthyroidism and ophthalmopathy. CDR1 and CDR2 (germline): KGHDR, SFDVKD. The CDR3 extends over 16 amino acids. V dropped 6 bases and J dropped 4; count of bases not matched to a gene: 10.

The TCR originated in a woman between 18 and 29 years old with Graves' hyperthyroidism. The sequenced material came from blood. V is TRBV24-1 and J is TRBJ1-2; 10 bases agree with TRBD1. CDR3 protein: CATSMGTGEIGYGYTF. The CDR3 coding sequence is TGTGCCACCAGTATGGGGACAGGGGAAATCGGCTATGGCTACACCTTC.